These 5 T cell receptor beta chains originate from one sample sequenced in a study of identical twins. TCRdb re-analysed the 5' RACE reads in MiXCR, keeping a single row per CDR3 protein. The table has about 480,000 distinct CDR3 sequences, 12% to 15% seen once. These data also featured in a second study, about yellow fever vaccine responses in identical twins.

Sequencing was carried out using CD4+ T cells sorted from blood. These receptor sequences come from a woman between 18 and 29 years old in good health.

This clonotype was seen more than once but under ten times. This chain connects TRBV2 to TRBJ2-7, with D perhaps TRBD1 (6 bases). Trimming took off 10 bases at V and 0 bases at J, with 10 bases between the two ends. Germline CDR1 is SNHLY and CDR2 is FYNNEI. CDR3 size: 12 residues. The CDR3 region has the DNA TGTGCCACCCGGGACAACTCCTACGAGCAGTACTTC. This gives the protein CATRDNSYEQYF.

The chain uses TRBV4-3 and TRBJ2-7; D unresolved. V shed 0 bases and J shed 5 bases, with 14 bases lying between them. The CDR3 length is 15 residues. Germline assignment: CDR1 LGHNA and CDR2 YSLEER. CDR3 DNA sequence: TGCGCCAGCAGCCAAGATTGGGGTAGGGTAAACGAGCAGTACTTC. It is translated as CASSQDWGRVNEQYF.

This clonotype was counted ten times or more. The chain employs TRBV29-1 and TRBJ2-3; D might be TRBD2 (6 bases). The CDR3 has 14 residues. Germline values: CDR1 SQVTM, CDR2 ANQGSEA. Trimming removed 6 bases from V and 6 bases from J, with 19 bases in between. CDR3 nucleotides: TGCAGCGTGGTTACTAGCCATAAGACGGATACGCAGTATTTT. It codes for CSVVTSHKTDTQYF.

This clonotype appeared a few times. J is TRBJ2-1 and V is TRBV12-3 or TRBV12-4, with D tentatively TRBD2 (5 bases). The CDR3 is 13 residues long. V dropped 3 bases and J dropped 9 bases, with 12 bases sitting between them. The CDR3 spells CASSFNSVGEQFF. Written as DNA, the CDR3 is TGTGCCAGCAGTTTTAATAGCGTAGGTGAGCAGTTCTTC.

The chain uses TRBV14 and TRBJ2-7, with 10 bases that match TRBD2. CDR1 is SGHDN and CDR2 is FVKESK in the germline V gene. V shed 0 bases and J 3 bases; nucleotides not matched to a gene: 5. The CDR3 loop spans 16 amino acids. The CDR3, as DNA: TGTGCCAGCAGCCAAGATGGGACTAGCGACTACTACGAGCAGTACTTC. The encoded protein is CASSQDGTSDYYEQYF.